The source of this TCR beta chain is a study of T-cell reconstitution after alpha-beta-depleted transplantation in children. This clonotype was seen repeatedly, ten times or more. From germline, CDR1 is DFQATT and CDR2 SNEGSKA (reference sequence). The CDR3 covers 14 residues. Trimming at V came to 5 bases and at J to 4 bases, leaving 7 bases not matched to a gene. The authors prepared the TCRbeta library with unique molecular identifiers. TCRdb reprocessed the PCR reads via MiXCR and lists one record per CDR3 protein. The sample shows hundreds of thousands of distinct CDR3 sequences, under 15% of them seen only once.

This clonotype originated in a human donor who donated a stem cell graft to a child with combined immunodeficiency. The rearrangement links TRBV20-1 to TRBJ2-1; 8 bases match TRBD2. The source was PBMCs from the stem cell graft donor, collected from the stem cell graft. The CDR3 nucleotides read TGCAGTGCTGCGGGCGGGGGGCAGTACAATGAGCAGTTCTTC. This encodes CSAAGGGQYNEQFF.